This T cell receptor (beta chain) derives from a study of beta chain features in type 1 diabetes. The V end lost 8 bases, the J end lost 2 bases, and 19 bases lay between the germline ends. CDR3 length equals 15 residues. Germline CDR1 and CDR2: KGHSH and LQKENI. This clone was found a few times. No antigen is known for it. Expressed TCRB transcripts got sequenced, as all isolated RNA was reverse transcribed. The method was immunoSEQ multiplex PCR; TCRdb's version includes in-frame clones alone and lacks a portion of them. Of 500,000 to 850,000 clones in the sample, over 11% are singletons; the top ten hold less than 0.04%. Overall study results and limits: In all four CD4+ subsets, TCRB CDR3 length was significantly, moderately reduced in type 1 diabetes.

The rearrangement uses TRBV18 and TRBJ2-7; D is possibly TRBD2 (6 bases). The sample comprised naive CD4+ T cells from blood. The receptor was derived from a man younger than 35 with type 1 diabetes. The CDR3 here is CASRDGNSGPYEQYF. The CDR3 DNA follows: TGTGCCAGCCGCGACGGGAATAGCGGCCCCTACGAGCAGTACTTC.